This is a list of T cell receptor beta chains from one sample in a study of blood T cell repertoires in COVID-19. TCRdb keeps only in-frame clones here, not all; method: immunoSEQ multiplex PCR. The sample has around 160,000 clones, around nine tenths seen once. Sequencing was performed on peripheral blood. The origin of the receptors is a human donor in a cohort sampled during active COVID-19. Both conserved end residues are part of each CDR3. D genes are given only for firm matches. Clone size is stated in some rows and not others, as once, few, many or a class when expanded.

CASSTQLAGAAYEQYF | TGTGCCAGTAGTACGCAACTAGCGGGAGCCGCCTACGAGCAGTACTTC | few | TRBD2 | TRBJ2-7 | TRBV19
CASSYGGNEQFF | TGTGCCAGCAGTTACGGGGGGAATGAGCAGTTCTTC | - | - | TRBJ2-1 | TRBV6-5
CASSRTGVSSYEQYF | TGTGCCAGCAGCCGGACAGGAGTCAGCTCCTACGAGCAGTACTTC | - | TRBD1 | TRBJ2-7 | TRBV9
CASRRAGLTDTQYF | TGTGCCAGCAGGCGAGCGGGCCTCACAGATACGCAGTATTTT | - | - | TRBJ2-3 | TRBV28
CASSLGRGVYNEQFF | TGTGCCAGCAGCTTAGGGCGGGGAGTTTACAATGAGCAGTTCTTC | - | - | TRBJ2-1 | TRBV7-3
CASSYSDIELEETQYF | TGTGCCAGCAGTTACTCGGATATTGAACTAGAAGAGACCCAGTACTTC | - | - | TRBJ2-5 | TRBV6-2/TRBV6-3
CASSKQANEQFF | TGTGCCAGCAGCAAGCAGGCAAATGAGCAGTTCTTC | - | - | TRBJ2-1 | TRBV21-1
CASSLGGGGYTEAFF | TGTGCCAGCAGCTTAGGGGGAGGGGGGTACACTGAAGCTTTCTTT | - | - | TRBJ1-1 | TRBV7-9
CASSQGISGGNSYNEQFF | TGTGCCAGCAGCCAAGGGATAAGCGGGGGGAACTCCTACAATGAGCAGTTCTTC | once | TRBD2 | TRBJ2-1 | TRBV14
CAWALRTGVGDEQFF | TGTGCCTGGGCTCTTCGGACAGGGGTCGGAGATGAGCAGTTCTTC | - | TRBD1 | TRBJ2-1 | TRBV30
CASRRGFTDTQYF | TGTGCCAGCCGGCGGGGGTTCACAGATACGCAGTATTTT | - | TRBD2 | TRBJ2-3 | TRBV27
CAWRTQGEEENTEAFF | TGTGCCTGGAGAACTCAGGGGGAGGAGGAGAACACTGAAGCTTTCTTT | - | TRBD1 | TRBJ1-1 | TRBV30
CASSFRQGAGTEAFF | TGTGCCAGCAGCTTTCGACAGGGGGCAGGTACTGAAGCTTTCTTT | once | TRBD1 | TRBJ1-1 | TRBV7-2
CARSIGQFGPVNQPQHF | TGTGCCAGAAGCATAGGACAGTTTGGTCCTGTCAATCAGCCCCAGCATTTT | few | - | TRBJ1-5 | TRBV5-3
CASSPQGRADTQYF | TGTGCCAGCAGCCCCCAGGGTCGTGCAGATACGCAGTATTTT | - | - | TRBJ2-3 | TRBV2
CSASPRRQPQHF | TGCAGTGCTAGTCCCCGGCGGCAGCCCCAGCATTTT | once | - | TRBJ1-5 | TRBV20-1
CASSTGLAGTDTQYF | TGTGCCAGCAGCACGGGACTAGCGGGCACAGATACGCAGTATTTT | - | TRBD2 | TRBJ2-3 | TRBV5-4
CASSAGQGGSPLHF | TGTGCCAGCAGCGCGGGACAGGGCGGATCACCCCTCCACTTT | - | TRBD1 | TRBJ1-6 | TRBV11-2
CASSLDLGTGAYGYTF | TGTGCCAGCAGCTTAGATTTAGGGACAGGGGCTTATGGCTACACCTTC | once | TRBD1 | TRBJ1-2 | TRBV7-2
CASSLGQGGSLAYEQYF | TGTGCCAGCAGCCTAGGACAGGGAGGTTCCCTCGCCTACGAGCAGTACTTC | - | TRBD1 | TRBJ2-7 | TRBV7-9
CASSQDLGNSPLHF | TGTGCCAGCAGCCAAGATCTAGGAAATTCACCCCTCCACTTT | - | - | TRBJ1-6 | TRBV3-1/TRBV3-2
CASSSETQVQHF | TGTGCCAGCAGTTCAGAAACACAGGTCCAGCATTTT | - | - | TRBJ1-5 | TRBV6-5
CASSLGQGPVNEQFF | TGTGCCAGCAGCCTCGGACAGGGGCCAGTGAATGAGCAGTTCTTC | - | TRBD1 | TRBJ2-1 | TRBV14
CASSRISGRAEEQFF | TGTGCCAGCAGCCGCATCAGCGGGAGGGCCGAAGAGCAGTTCTTC | - | TRBD2 | TRBJ2-1 | TRBV7-3
CASSELAKNIQYF | TGTGCCAGCAGCGAGCTAGCCAAAAACATTCAGTACTTC | - | - | TRBJ2-4 | TRBV7-9
CASSVTGSWGSGANVLTF | TGTGCCAGCAGCGTGACAGGGTCTTGGGGTTCTGGGGCCAACGTCCTGACTTTC | once | TRBD1 | TRBJ2-6 | TRBV9
CASSTRLAGGGETQYF | TGCGCCAGCAGCACGCGACTAGCGGGGGGCGGAGAGACCCAGTACTTC | - | TRBD2 | TRBJ2-5 | TRBV4-1
CASSRRSGNTIYF | TGTGCCAGCAGCCGTAGATCTGGAAACACCATATATTTT | - | - | TRBJ1-3 | TRBV3-1/TRBV3-2
CASSQVGATNEKLFF | TGTGCCAGCAGCCAAGTCGGAGCAACTAATGAAAAACTGTTTTTT | - | - | TRBJ1-4 | TRBV14
CASSQGTSGYNEQFF | TGTGCCAGCAGCCAAGGGACTAGCGGCTACAATGAGCAGTTCTTC | - | TRBD2 | TRBJ2-1 | TRBV7-3
CASSVNTGSWVNEQFF | TGTGCCAGCAGTGTAAATACCGGGAGCTGGGTTAATGAGCAGTTCTTC | - | - | TRBJ2-1 | TRBV5-4
CASSRGGVNANTEAFF | TGTGCCAGCAGCAGGGGGGGGGTAAACGCTAACACTGAAGCTTTCTTT | once | - | TRBJ1-1 | TRBV5-4
CASSLAPGAGVSYNEQFF | TGTGCCAGCAGCTTAGCCCCGGGGGCGGGGGTCTCCTACAATGAGCAGTTCTTC | few | - | TRBJ2-1 | TRBV7-6
CASSPRRGGSTDTQYF | TGTGCCAGCTCACCACGGCGGGGGGGTAGCACAGATACGCAGTATTTT | - | TRBD2 | TRBJ2-3 | TRBV18
CASSLAGGPVETQYF | TGTGCCAGCAGTCTAGCGGGGGGGCCGGTAGAGACCCAGTACTTC | - | TRBD2 | TRBJ2-5 | TRBV6-6
CASSSLSGGAGEQYF | TGTGCCAGCAGCTCCCTTAGCGGGGGGGCCGGCGAGCAGTACTTC | - | TRBD2 | TRBJ2-7 | TRBV7-2
CSVVTPQETQYF | TGCAGCGTTGTGACACCACAAGAGACCCAGTACTTC | - | - | TRBJ2-5 | TRBV29-1
CASSQIRGSEAFF | TGTGCCAGCAGCCAAATAAGGGGGTCTGAAGCTTTCTTT | - | - | TRBJ1-1 | TRBV3-1/TRBV3-2
CAWSGSLQETQYF | TGTGCCTGGAGCGGGTCTCTCCAAGAGACCCAGTACTTC | - | - | TRBJ2-5 | TRBV30
CSARQGYGYTF | TGCAGTGCTAGGCAGGGCTATGGCTACACCTTC | - | - | TRBJ1-2 | TRBV20-1
CASSPSRTGAFSRTDTQYF | TGTGCCAGCAGCCCTTCGAGGACAGGGGCGTTCTCTCGCACAGATACGCAGTATTTT | - | TRBD1 | TRBJ2-3 | TRBV9
CASSLVQGALGEQYF | TGTGCCAGCAGCTTAGTACAGGGGGCCCTGGGCGAGCAGTACTTC | few | TRBD1 | TRBJ2-7 | TRBV7-2
CASSYPMVIIAGITDTQYF | TGTGCCAGCAGTTACCCGATGGTCATAATAGCGGGTATCACAGATACGCAGTATTTT | few | TRBD2 | TRBJ2-3 | TRBV6-2/TRBV6-3
CASSQDRGRIVDTQYF | TGCGCCAGCAGCCAAGACCGCGGGAGGATTGTAGATACGCAGTATTTT | - | TRBD2 | TRBJ2-3 | TRBV4-3
CASSQPRPKETQYF | TGTGCCAGCAGCCAGCCTAGGCCCAAGGAGACCCAGTACTTC | - | - | TRBJ2-5 | TRBV3-1/TRBV3-2
CASSPPGLAGGHLTASTQYF | TGTGCCAGCTCCCCTCCGGGACTAGCGGGGGGGCACCTTACCGCCTCTACGCAGTATTTT | - | TRBD2 | TRBJ2-3 | TRBV18
CASSLGLGYGNQPQHF | TGTGCCAGCAGCTTGGGGCTGGGCTACGGCAATCAGCCCCAGCATTTT | few | - | TRBJ1-5 | TRBV5-6
CASSFDTARMNTEAFF | TGCGCCAGCAGCTTCGATACAGCCAGGATGAACACTGAAGCTTTCTTT | once | - | TRBJ1-1 | TRBV5-1
CASSFIVGRAFF | TGTGCCAGCAGTTTTATAGTAGGGAGAGCTTTCTTT | - | - | TRBJ1-1 | TRBV28
CATSEANYGYTF | TGTGCCACCTCAGAGGCTAACTATGGCTACACCTTC | - | - | TRBJ1-2 | TRBV19
CASSQESGKFQPQHF | TGTGCCAGCAGCCAAGAATCAGGGAAGTTCCAGCCCCAGCATTTT | few | - | TRBJ1-5 | TRBV16
CASSLIAVSYNEQFF | TGTGCCAGCAGCTTAATAGCAGTCTCCTACAATGAGCAGTTCTTC | - | - | TRBJ2-1 | TRBV7-3
CASSILRENQPQHF | TGTGCCAGTAGTATTTTGAGGGAGAATCAGCCCCAGCATTTT | - | - | TRBJ1-5 | TRBV19
CASSQVLLRGGQDEQFF | TGTGCCAGCAGCCAAGTACTCCTGCGGGGGGGTCAGGATGAGCAGTTCTTC | - | TRBD2 | TRBJ2-1 | TRBV14
CASSLPGNEQFF | TGTGCCAGCAGCCTTCCCGGCAATGAGCAGTTCTTC | - | - | TRBJ2-1 | TRBV11-3
CASSAGPGTGVSPLHF | TGTGCCAGCAGCGCCGGACCCGGGACAGGGGTTTCACCCCTCCACTTT | - | TRBD1 | TRBJ1-6 | TRBV9
CASSGTSGGRSYEQYF | TGTGCCAGCAGCGGGACTAGCGGGGGGCGGTCCTACGAGCAGTACTTC | - | TRBD2 | TRBJ2-7 | TRBV7-9